This TCR beta chain was documented in a study of T cells in Graves' hyperthyroidism and ophthalmopathy. Orbital computed tomography and thyroid ultrasound, together with serum TRAb and thyroxine and clinical symptoms, were used for diagnoses. Amplified TCR beta CDR3 regions derived from RNA transcripts. A first-round RT-PCR of the TCR CDR3 used the HTBI primer set. TCRdb processed the multiplex PCR reads anew with MiXCR; each CDR3 protein has one entry. The sample yields around 690,000 distinct CDR3 sequences, roughly a sixth seen once. Germline V gene data show CDR1 as LNHDA and CDR2 as SQIVND (reference sequence). V was pared by 3 bases and J by 4 bases, with 4 bases of the junction left unmatched. The CDR3 loop spans 15 amino acids.

What was sequenced was blood. The chain carries TRBV19 and TRBJ2-7, with TRBD2 matching over 12 bases. This sequence was found in a man in his fifties or sixties with Graves' hyperthyroidism. The CDR3 DNA reads TGTGCCAGTAGTATCAAGACTAGCGGGAGATACGAGCAGTACTTC. As protein: CASSIKTSGRYEQYF.